The 22 T cell receptor beta chains in this list originate from one sample, sequenced in a study of TIL therapy for anti-PD-1-resistant metastatic lung cancer. This was the immunoSEQ v3 assay. The table came from immunoSEQ multiplex PCR; TCRdb's copy has only in-frame clones and leaves some out. The profile shows 50,000 to 65,000 clones, roughly 66% of them singletons. Regarding time point: pre-treatment sample, taken before nivolumab and TIL therapy. The sequencing used blood, collected at baseline. Receptor source: a person aged 30 to 80 with non-small cell lung cancer.

CDR3 nucleotides: TGTGCCAGCATTCCCACAGGGGTTGTCGGCACTGAAGCTTTCTTT. This codes for CASIPTGVVGTEAFF. V usage is TRBV6-1 and J usage is TRBJ1-1; 7 nucleotides line up with TRBD1. Germline CDR1 reads MNHNS; CDR2 reads SASEGT. Trimming took 7 bases from V and 4 from J; bases not matched to a gene: 12. CDR3 length equals 15 residues.

In the case of this clone: Other DNA sequences from this sample encode an identical CDR3 as well. In DNA, the CDR3 is TGCGCCAGCAGCCCGAATCCGGGAAGCCAAGAGACCCAGTACTTC. Protein product: CASSPNPGSQETQYF. V usage is TRBV5-1 and J usage is TRBJ2-5; a possible D gene is TRBD2 (5 bases). Trimming cost V 4 bases and J 1 base, with 14 bases left between them. Germline V gene data show CDR1 as SGHRS and CDR2 as YFSETQ. The CDR3 totals 15 residues.

This clone has just a few counts. This chain connects TRBV5-4 to TRBJ1-1; D unclear. The CDR3 consists of 13 residues. V lost 0 bases, J lost 4 bases, and 7 bases lay in between. Germline V gene sequence: CDR1 SGHNT, CDR2 YYREEE (reference sequence). CDR3 coding DNA: TGTGCCAGCAGCTTGGGTCACGGCACTGAAGCTTTCTTT. Amino acid sequence: CASSLGHGTEAFF.

The chain couples TRBV12-5 to TRBJ1-5; no reliable D call. Looked up from germline, CDR1 is LGHNT and CDR2 is FRNRAP. The CDR3 consists of 15 residues. V was clipped by 7 bases and J by 0 bases, with 13 bases between them. The CDR3 bases are TGTGCTAGTGCTTCGACTGATCTTAGCAATCAGCCCCAGCATTTT. Its protein is CASASTDLSNQPQHF.

The chain links TRBV6-5 to TRBJ1-5; D is unclear. The V end was cut by 0 bases, the J end by 7 bases, with 7 bases between. The length of the CDR3 is 13 residues. The V gene's germline CDR1 is MNHEY and CDR2 SVGAGI. CDR3 DNA: TGTGCCAGCAGTTACTCCCCTGCCCAGCCCCAGCATTTT. Its protein is CASSYSPAQPQHF.

V is TRBV28 and J is TRBJ1-4, with a weak D call TRBD1 (5 bases). Germline loops: CDR1 MDHEN, CDR2 SYDVKM. Deletions cut 8 bases from V and 8 bases from J, with 9 bases between. CDR3 length equals 11 residues. The CDR3 nucleotides read TGTGCCAGCGGGGGAGGGGAAAAACTGTTTTTT. The encoded protein is CASGGGEKLFF.

This clone was seen once. The J gene is TRBJ2-1, the V gene TRBV7-9; D tentatively fits TRBD1 or TRBD2 (6 bases each). V was cut by 6 bases and J by 1 base, with 16 bases left in between. The V gene's germline CDR1 is SEHNR and CDR2 FQNEAQ (reference sequence). The CDR3 contains 16 residues. CDR3 DNA: TGTGCCAGCAGTCAACCCGGGGGCCTTTCCTACAATGAGCAGTTCTTC. This sequence encodes CASSQPGGLSYNEQFF.

This clone was counted a few times. The V call is TRBV4-1, the J call TRBJ1-6; 9 positions agree with TRBD1. Germline CDR1 reads MGHRA; CDR2 reads YSYEKL. Trimming removed 0 bases from V and 4 bases from J; junction bases left unmatched: 4. The CDR3 runs 17 residues. The CDR3 region is CASSQDPGTGYNSPLHF. As DNA, the CDR3 is TGCGCCAGCAGCCAAGATCCTGGGACAGGGTATAATTCACCCCTCCACTTT.

V usage is TRBV7-2 and J usage is TRBJ2-7; TRBD2 agrees at 9 bases. The CDR3 contains 15 residues. CDR1 is SGHTA, CDR2 FQGNSA, per germline. The trim removed 6 bases at V and 2 bases at J, leaving 8 bases unmatched. The CDR3 coding sequence is TGTGCCAGCAGGCCACTAGCGGGCCTTACCTACGAGCAGTACTTC. Translated, it gives CASRPLAGLTYEQYF.

The J gene is TRBJ1-2, the V gene TRBV6-1; D is unclear. The CDR3 length is 12 residues. Trimming took 3 bases from V and 5 from J, leaving 7 bases between them. Germline assignment: CDR1 MNHNS and CDR2 SASEGT. The CDR3 spells CASSEAGYGYTF. CDR3 DNA sequence: TGTGCCAGCAGTGAGGCCGGATATGGCTACACCTTC.

This rearrangement joins TRBV30 to TRBJ2-7; tentative D call: TRBD2 (5 bases). Germline CDR1 and CDR2: GTSNPN and SVGIG (reference sequence). V lost 0 bases, J lost 5 bases, and 11 bases lay in between. The CDR3 spans 13 residues. DNA for the CDR3: TGTGCCTGGAGTGTACGTCGGGGTAACGAGCAGTACTTC. Translating gives CAWSVRRGNEQYF.

The sample holds one count of this clone. The chain has TRBV10-1 and TRBJ1-5, with D unclear. Trimming removed 2 bases from V and 0 bases from J, with 11 bases in between. The CDR3 spans 16 residues. Germline-derived CDR1 and CDR2 are WNHNN and SYGVQD (reference sequence). DNA for the CDR3: TGCGCCAGCAGTGAGCCGCACAAGTATAGCAATCAGCCCCAGCATTTT. This gives the protein CASSEPHKYSNQPQHF.

The V gene is TRBV10-3, the J gene TRBJ1-1; 7 bases map to TRBD1. CDR1 ENHRY and CDR2 SYGVKD come from the germline V gene. The CDR3 has 14 residues. V lost 2 bases to trimming and J lost 5 bases; unmatched junction nucleotides: 5. The CDR3 nucleotides are TGTGCCATCAGTGAGACAGGGGAGGAAACTGAAGCTTTCTTT. Its translation is CAISETGEETEAFF.

This clone was seen a single time. The genes are TRBV6-6 and TRBJ2-1; 9 bases match TRBD2. There are 16 residues in the CDR3. From germline, CDR1 is MNHNY and CDR2 SVGAGI (reference sequence). J lost 4 bases, V lost 6 bases, and 10 bases had no gene match. Written as DNA, the CDR3 is TGTGCCAGCAGAGCCCTGACTAGCGGAATATACAATGAGCAGTTCTTC. It translates to CASRALTSGIYNEQFF.

V and J are TRBV27 and TRBJ2-2; TRBD1 agrees at 9 bases. The germline gives CDR1 MNHEY, CDR2 SMNVEV (reference sequence). V was pared by 4 bases and J by 0 bases, with 6 bases of the junction left unmatched. The CDR3 spans 17 residues. The CDR3 loop is CASSWQGQGTNTGELFF. The CDR3, as DNA: TGTGCCAGCAGTTGGCAGGGACAGGGAACGAACACCGGGGAGCTGTTTTTT.

This clone occurred once. The chain has TRBV7-8 and TRBJ2-7; tentatively, D is TRBD2 (6 bases). Trimming cost V 7 bases and J 2 bases, with 12 bases left between them. The CDR3 has 13 amino acids. Looked up from germline, CDR1 is SGHVS and CDR2 is FQNEAQ. CDR3 sequence reads: CASMGLSTYEQYF. The DNA of the CDR3 is TGTGCCAGCATGGGACTGTCAACCTACGAGCAGTACTTC.

The chain links TRBV5-1 to TRBJ1-2, with D tentatively TRBD1 (6 bases). Germline V gene sequence: CDR1 SGHRS, CDR2 YFSETQ. The CDR3 extends over 14 amino acids. V was clipped by 3 bases and J by 8 bases, with 17 bases between them. The CDR3 coding sequence is TGCGCCAGCAGCTCCTCAGGGGAGGCAGGGGGCTACACCTTC. Translating it yields CASSSSGEAGGYTF. The full variable domain, completed using reference TRBV5-1 and TRBJ1-2, is KAGVTQTPRYLIKTRGQQVTLSCSPISGHRSVSWYQQTPGQGLQFLFEYFSETQRNKGNFPGRFSGRQFSNSRSEMNVSTLELGDSALYLCASSSSGEAGGYTFGSGTRLTVV.

Sample share makes this clone medium-sized. This chain uses TRBV10-3 with TRBJ1-5; D is perhaps TRBD1 (6 bases). The CDR3 sequence is 13 residues long. The V gene's germline CDR1 is ENHRY and CDR2 SYGVKD. Trimming shortened V by 9 bases and J by 6 bases, and 15 bases separated the two germline ends. The CDR3 region is CAIGTDSIQPQHF. In DNA form, the CDR3 reads TGTGCCATTGGGACGGACAGTATTCAGCCCCAGCATTTT.

J is TRBJ2-3 and V is TRBV7-2, with 10 bases lining up with TRBD1. The V and J ends lost 3 bases and 14 bases, in that order; junction bases with no gene match: 14. The CDR3 extends over 15 amino acids. Germline CDR1 is SGHTA and CDR2 is FQGNSA. DNA of the CDR3: TGTGCCAGCAGCTTGGGACAGGGGCTGCACACAACTACGTATTTT. The encoded protein is CASSLGQGLHTTTYF.

This rearrangement joins TRBV6-1 to TRBJ1-5; maybe TRBD1 (5 bases). The V end was cut by 2 bases, the J end by 1 base, with 9 bases between. The CDR3 consists of 15 residues. Germline V gives CDR1 MNHNS, CDR2 SASEGT. CDR3 sequence: CASSERGLSNQPQHF. DNA of the CDR3: TGTGCCAGCAGTGAAAGGGGTTTGAGCAATCAGCCCCAGCATTTT.

The CDR3 region has the DNA TGTGCCAGCAGCTTAGGGAGCTACGAGCAGTACTTC. Protein sequence: CASSLGSYEQYF. The chain has TRBV11-2 and TRBJ2-7; no definite D call. Trimming shortened V by 1 base and J by 3 bases, and 4 bases separated the two germline ends. CDR3 size: 12 residues. Germline V CDR1 and CDR2: SGHAT, FQNNGV. The complete variable domain, with remaining parts taken from reference TRBV11-2 and TRBJ2-7, reads EAGVAQSPRYKIIEKRQSVAFWCNPISGHATLYWYQQILGQGPKLLIQFQNNGVVDDSQLPKDRFSAERLKGVDSTLKIQPAKLEDSAVYLCASSLGSYEQYFGPGTRLTVT.

The chain couples TRBV27 to TRBJ2-4; D call uncertain. The germline V and J ends were trimmed by 5 bases and 6 bases, with 14 bases remaining between them. This CDR3 spans 14 amino acids. Looked up from germline, CDR1 is MNHEY and CDR2 is SMNVEV (reference sequence). The CDR3 is CASSPIRSRNIQYF. The DNA for the CDR3 is TGTGCCAGCAGTCCAATCCGGTCCCGAAACATTCAGTACTTC.